This is a list of T cell receptor beta chains from one sample in a study of T cell changes during pregnancy in multiple sclerosis. Assay used: immunoSEQ multiplex PCR; TCRdb lists only in-frame clones, some missing. This repertoire shows under 15,000 clones, about nine tenths found once; its top ten account for around 13%. Sequenced here: CD8+ T cells from peripheral blood mononuclear cells, sampled after pregnancy. The receptors were sampled from a female donor in good health, enrolled as a control in a pregnancy study. The CDR3 runs from the conserved cysteine through the conserved F or W.

j_call: TRBJ2-1; v_call: TRBV7-6; cdr3_aa: CASSYWGPATEYNEQFF
j_call: TRBJ2-1; v_call: TRBV6-4; cdr3_aa: CASSDSTSGGAEQFF
j_call: TRBJ2-1; v_call: TRBV4-3; cdr3_aa: CASSQIRDRGYNEQFF
j_call: TRBJ2-1; v_call: TRBV18; cdr3_aa: CASSPSVGSSYNEQFF
j_call: TRBJ2-3; v_call: TRBV20-1; cdr3_aa: CRPPGDTQYF
j_call: TRBJ2-7; v_call: TRBV5-1; cdr3_aa: CASSLGTSSYEQYF
j_call: TRBJ1-1; v_call: TRBV7-9; cdr3_aa: CASSLEIGDRGSEAFF
j_call: TRBJ1-2; v_call: TRBV27; cdr3_aa: CASSSSDYGYTF
j_call: TRBJ1-2; v_call: TRBV9; cdr3_aa: CASSAGQGDIYGYTF
j_call: TRBJ1-6; v_call: TRBV6-1; cdr3_aa: CAAGEPPGSNSPLHF
j_call: TRBJ2-3; v_call: TRBV7-2; cdr3_aa: CASSLASGVITDTQYF
j_call: TRBJ1-6; v_call: TRBV21-1; cdr3_aa: CASDRTGTGDSPLHF
j_call: TRBJ2-1; v_call: TRBV6-5; cdr3_aa: CASSPLGNEQFF
j_call: TRBJ1-2; v_call: TRBV6-1; cdr3_aa: CASNPGGEVYGYTF
j_call: TRBJ2-7; v_call: TRBV28; cdr3_aa: CASSLQDSYEQYF
j_call: TRBJ2-1; v_call: TRBV25-1; cdr3_aa: CASSEGGGDSNEQFF
j_call: .; v_call: TRBV6-5; cdr3_aa: CASSYSREPYEQYF
j_call: TRBJ2-7; v_call: TRBV7-9; cdr3_aa: CASSQQGNEQYF
j_call: TRBJ2-7; v_call: TRBV4-2; cdr3_aa: CASSQSTGTEQYF
j_call: TRBJ1-6; v_call: TRBV4-2; cdr3_aa: CASSQEKGTGAYNSPLHF
j_call: TRBJ2-1; v_call: TRBV29-1; cdr3_aa: CSVEGASPTTYNEQFF
j_call: TRBJ2-4; v_call: TRBV11-1; cdr3_aa: CASSLRTGIAKNIQYF
j_call: TRBJ1-2; v_call: TRBV7-2; cdr3_aa: CASSFLGAGYGYTF
j_call: TRBJ1-5; v_call: TRBV27; cdr3_aa: CASKGTGGQPQHF
j_call: TRBJ2-1; v_call: TRBV27; cdr3_aa: CASSLLAGATNEQFF
j_call: TRBJ2-1; v_call: TRBV30; cdr3_aa: CARTGVSLYNEQFF
j_call: TRBJ1-2; v_call: TRBV7-8; cdr3_aa: CASSLANRGRLLGDGYTF
j_call: TRBJ1-5; v_call: TRBV5-5; cdr3_aa: CASSFIPGFQPQHF
j_call: TRBJ1-4; v_call: TRBV5-5; cdr3_aa: CASSSALPGVLNEKLFF
j_call: TRBJ2-1; v_call: TRBV7-2; cdr3_aa: CASSLSQGTHYNEQFF
j_call: TRBJ2-7; v_call: TRBV10-3; cdr3_aa: CAISDSQAGGIYEQYF
j_call: TRBJ2-3; v_call: TRBV27; cdr3_aa: CASSLLLAGRTDTQYF
j_call: TRBJ1-2; v_call: TRBV5-8; cdr3_aa: CASSWDNYIAYGYTF
j_call: TRBJ1-6; v_call: TRBV4-2; cdr3_aa: CASSQFGQSNSPLHF
j_call: TRBJ1-2; v_call: TRBV27; cdr3_aa: CASSFRDRGIDGYTF
j_call: TRBJ2-7; v_call: TRBV13; cdr3_aa: CASSSGLAGAYEQYF
j_call: TRBJ2-1; v_call: TRBV6-1; cdr3_aa: CASHSGTGADEQFF
j_call: TRBJ2-1; v_call: TRBV14; cdr3_aa: CASSASGTRGGFSSYNEQFF
j_call: TRBJ2-3; v_call: TRBV19; cdr3_aa: CASSTDYSTDTQYF
j_call: TRBJ1-5; v_call: TRBV2; cdr3_aa: CASMPVGGGNQPQHF
j_call: TRBJ2-1; v_call: TRBV4-3; cdr3_aa: CASSQLGREGPSSYNEQFF